The 2 T cell receptor beta chains listed next were all sequenced from one sample in a study of T cell responses to AZD1222 COVID-19 vaccine. Clones were sequenced by immunoSEQ multiplex PCR, and TCRdb holds only the in-frame ones, with some missing. The table shows tens of thousands of clones, with about 78% occurring only once. The material sequenced was peripheral blood, taken on day 0 of AZD1222 vaccination. The receptor source for this set is an adult in good health.

CDR3 nucleotides: TGTGCCAGCAGCTCGGGAGGAGTAGCAAGGGCAGATACGCAGTATTTT. Residues: CASSSGGVARADTQYF. This rearrangement joins TRBV5-4 to TRBJ2-3; 7 nucleotides line up with TRBD2. This CDR3 is 16 amino acids long. Germline trimming cut 3 bases from V and 4 bases from J; bases unmatched to any gene: 11. In germline, CDR1 is SGHNT, CDR2 YYREEE (reference sequence).

The chain combines TRBV4-1 with TRBJ2-2; unclear D gene. CDR3 length: 12 amino acids. In germline, CDR1 is MGHRA, CDR2 YSYEKL. Between the trimmed V and J ends, which lost 5 bases and 7 bases, there was a span of 8 bases. In DNA, the CDR3 is TGCGCCAGCAGCTTGTGGGGCGGGGAGCTGTTTTTT. It yields the protein CASSLWGGELFF.